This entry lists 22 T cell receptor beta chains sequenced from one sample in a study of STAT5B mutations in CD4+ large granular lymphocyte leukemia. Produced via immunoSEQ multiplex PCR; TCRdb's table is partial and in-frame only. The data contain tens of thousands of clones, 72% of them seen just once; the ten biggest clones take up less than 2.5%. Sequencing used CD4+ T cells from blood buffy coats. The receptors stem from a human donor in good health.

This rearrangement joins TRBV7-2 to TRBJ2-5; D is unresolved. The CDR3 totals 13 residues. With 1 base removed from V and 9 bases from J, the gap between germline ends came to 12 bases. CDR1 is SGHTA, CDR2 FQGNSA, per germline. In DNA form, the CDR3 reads TGTGCCAGCAGCTTAGGCGCTACCTCGTCCCAGTACTTC. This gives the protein CASSLGATSSQYF.

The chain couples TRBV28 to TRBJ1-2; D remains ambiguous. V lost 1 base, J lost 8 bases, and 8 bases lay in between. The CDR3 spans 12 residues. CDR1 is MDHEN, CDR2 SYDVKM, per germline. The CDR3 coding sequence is TGTGCCAGCAGTTTATTGGTGGAAGGCTACACCTTC. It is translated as CASSLLVEGYTF.

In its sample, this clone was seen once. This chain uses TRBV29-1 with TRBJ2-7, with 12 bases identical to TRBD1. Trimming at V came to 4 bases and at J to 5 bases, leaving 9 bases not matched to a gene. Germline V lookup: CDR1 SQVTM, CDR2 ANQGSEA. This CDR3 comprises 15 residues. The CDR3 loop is CSVGGTGGYGDEQYF. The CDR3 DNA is TGCAGCGTTGGGGGGACAGGGGGCTACGGCGACGAGCAGTACTTC.

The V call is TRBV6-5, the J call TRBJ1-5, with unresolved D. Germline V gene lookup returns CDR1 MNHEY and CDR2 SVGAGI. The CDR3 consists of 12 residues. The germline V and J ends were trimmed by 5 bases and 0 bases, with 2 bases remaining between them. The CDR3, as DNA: TGTGCCAGCAGTAATAGCAATCAGCCCCAGCATTTT. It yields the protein CASSNSNQPQHF.

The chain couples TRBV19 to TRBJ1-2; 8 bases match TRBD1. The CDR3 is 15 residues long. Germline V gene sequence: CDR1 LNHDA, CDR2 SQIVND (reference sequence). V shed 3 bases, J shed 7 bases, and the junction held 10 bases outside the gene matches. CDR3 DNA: TGTGCCAGTAGTATGAGCGGGACAGGAGTGGGTGGCTACACCTTC. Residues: CASSMSGTGVGGYTF.

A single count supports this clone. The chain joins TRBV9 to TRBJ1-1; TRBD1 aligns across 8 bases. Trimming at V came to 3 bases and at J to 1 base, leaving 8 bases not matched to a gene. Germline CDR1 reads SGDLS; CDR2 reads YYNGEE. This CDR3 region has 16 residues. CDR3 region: CASSAQGAGGNTEAFF. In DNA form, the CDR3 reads TGTGCCAGCAGCGCGCAGGGGGCGGGAGGGAACACTGAAGCTTTCTTT.

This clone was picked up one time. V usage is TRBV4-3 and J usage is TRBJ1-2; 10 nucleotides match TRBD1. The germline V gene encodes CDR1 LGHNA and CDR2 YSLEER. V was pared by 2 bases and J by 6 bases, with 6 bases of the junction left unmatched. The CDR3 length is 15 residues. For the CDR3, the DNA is TGCGCCAGCAGCCAAACGCCCGACAGGGGGCATGGCTACACCTTC. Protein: CASSQTPDRGHGYTF.

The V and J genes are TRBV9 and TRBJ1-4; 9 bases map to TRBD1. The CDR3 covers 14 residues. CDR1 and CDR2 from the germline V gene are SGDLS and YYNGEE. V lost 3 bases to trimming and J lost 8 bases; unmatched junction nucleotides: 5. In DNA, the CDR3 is TGTGCCAGCAGCGGGGACAGGGTCGGGGAAAAACTGTTTTTT. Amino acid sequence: CASSGDRVGEKLFF.

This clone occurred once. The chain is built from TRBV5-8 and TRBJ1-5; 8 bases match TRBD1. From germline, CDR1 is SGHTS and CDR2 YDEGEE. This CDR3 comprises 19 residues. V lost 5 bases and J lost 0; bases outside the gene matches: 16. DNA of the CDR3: TGTGCCAGCAGTTTATCCGGGACAGGTGATCTTTATAGCAATCAGCCCCAGCATTTT. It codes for CASSLSGTGDLYSNQPQHF.

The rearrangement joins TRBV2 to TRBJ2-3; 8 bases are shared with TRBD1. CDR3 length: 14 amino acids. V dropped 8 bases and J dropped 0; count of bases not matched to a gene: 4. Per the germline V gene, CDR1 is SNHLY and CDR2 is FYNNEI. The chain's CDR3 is CASGRDRSTDTQYF. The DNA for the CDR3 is TGTGCCAGCGGACGGGACAGGAGCACAGATACGCAGTATTTT.

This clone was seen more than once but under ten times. For the CDR3, the DNA is TGTGCCTGGGGGGGCTCTGGGGCCAACGTCCTGACTTTC. Translated: CAWGGSGANVLTF. The genes are TRBV30 and TRBJ2-6; the D call may be TRBD1 or TRBD2 (5 bases each). Germline V lookup: CDR1 GTSNPN, CDR2 SVGIG (reference sequence). V dropped 5 bases and J dropped 0 bases, with 5 bases sitting between them. CDR3 length: 13 residues.

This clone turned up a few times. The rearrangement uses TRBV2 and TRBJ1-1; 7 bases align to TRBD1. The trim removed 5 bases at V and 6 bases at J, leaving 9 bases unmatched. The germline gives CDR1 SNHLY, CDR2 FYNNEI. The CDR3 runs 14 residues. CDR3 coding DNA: TGTGCCAGCAGTTTTCAACAGGGGAGTCCTGAAGCTTTCTTT. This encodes CASSFQQGSPEAFF.

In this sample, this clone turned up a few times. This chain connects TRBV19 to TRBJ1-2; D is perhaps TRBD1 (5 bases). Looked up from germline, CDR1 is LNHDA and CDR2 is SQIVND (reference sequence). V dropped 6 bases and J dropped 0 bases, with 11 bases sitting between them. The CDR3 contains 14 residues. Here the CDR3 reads CASRQGGTNYGYTF. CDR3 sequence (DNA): TGTGCCAGTAGGCAGGGAGGTACTAACTATGGCTACACCTTC.

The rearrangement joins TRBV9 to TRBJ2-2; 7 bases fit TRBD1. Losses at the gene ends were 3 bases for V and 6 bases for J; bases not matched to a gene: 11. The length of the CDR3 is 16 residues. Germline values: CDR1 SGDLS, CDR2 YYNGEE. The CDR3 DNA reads TGTGCCAGCAGCGCCCGACAGGGAATTGGGGCCGGGGAGCTGTTTTTT. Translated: CASSARQGIGAGELFF.

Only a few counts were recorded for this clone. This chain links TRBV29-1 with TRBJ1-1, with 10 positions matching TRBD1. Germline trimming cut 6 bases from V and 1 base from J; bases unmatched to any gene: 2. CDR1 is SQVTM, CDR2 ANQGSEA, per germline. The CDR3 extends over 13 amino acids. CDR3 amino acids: CSVRDRGNTEAFF. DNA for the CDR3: TGCAGCGTGCGGGACAGGGGGAACACTGAAGCTTTCTTT.

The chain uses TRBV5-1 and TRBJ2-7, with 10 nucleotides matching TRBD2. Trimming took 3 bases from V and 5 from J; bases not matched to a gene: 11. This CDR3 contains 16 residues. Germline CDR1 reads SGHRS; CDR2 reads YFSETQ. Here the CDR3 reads CASSSSGGATENEQYF. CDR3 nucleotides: TGCGCCAGCAGCTCGAGCGGGGGGGCCACCGAGAACGAGCAGTACTTC.

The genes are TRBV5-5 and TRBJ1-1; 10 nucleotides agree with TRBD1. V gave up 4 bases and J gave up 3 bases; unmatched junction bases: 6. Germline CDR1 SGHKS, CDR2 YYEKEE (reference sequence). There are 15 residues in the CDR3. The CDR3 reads CASSTPTGGYTEAFF. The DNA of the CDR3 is TGTGCCAGCAGCACACCGACAGGGGGCTACACTGAAGCTTTCTTT. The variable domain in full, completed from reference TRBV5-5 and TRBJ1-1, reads DAGVTQSPTHLIKTRGQQVTLRCSPISGHKSVSWYQQVLGQGPQFIFQYYEKEERGRGNFPDRFSARQFPNYSSELNVNALLLGDSALYLCASSTPTGGYTEAFFGQGTRLTVV.

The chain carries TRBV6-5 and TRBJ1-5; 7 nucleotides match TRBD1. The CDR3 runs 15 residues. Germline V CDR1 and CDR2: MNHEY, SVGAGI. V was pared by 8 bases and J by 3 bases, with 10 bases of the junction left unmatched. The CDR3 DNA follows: TGTGCCAGCGGAGGAGACAGGGTAGACAATCAGCCCCAGCATTTT. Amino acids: CASGGDRVDNQPQHF.

CDR3 bases: TGCGCCAGCAGCACCGGGACAAACAATTATAATTCACCCCTCCACTTT. Translating it yields CASSTGTNNYNSPLHF. The J gene is TRBJ1-6, the V gene TRBV5-1; D may be TRBD1 (6 bases). CDR3 length: 16 residues. The germline CDR1 and CDR2 sequences are SGHRS and YFSETQ. V dropped 4 bases and J dropped 4 bases, with 15 bases sitting between them.

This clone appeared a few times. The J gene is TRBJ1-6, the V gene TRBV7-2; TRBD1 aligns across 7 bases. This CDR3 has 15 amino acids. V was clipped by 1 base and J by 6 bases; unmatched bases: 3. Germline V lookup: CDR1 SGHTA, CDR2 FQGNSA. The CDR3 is CASSLEGAANSPLHF. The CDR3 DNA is TGTGCCAGCAGCTTAGAGGGGGCAGCTAATTCACCCCTCCACTTT.

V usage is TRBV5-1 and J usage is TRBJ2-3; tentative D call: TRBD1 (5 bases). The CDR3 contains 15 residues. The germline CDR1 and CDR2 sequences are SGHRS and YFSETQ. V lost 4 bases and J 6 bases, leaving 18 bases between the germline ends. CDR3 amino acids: CASSTSVRARDTQYF. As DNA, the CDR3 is TGCGCCAGCAGCACATCGGTCAGGGCCCGCGATACGCAGTATTTT.

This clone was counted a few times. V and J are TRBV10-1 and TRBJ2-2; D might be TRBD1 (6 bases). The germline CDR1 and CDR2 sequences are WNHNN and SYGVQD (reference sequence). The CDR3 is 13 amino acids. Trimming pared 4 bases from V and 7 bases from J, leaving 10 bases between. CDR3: CASSGGLGGELFF. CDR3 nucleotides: TGCGCCAGCAGTGGGGGGCTCGGCGGGGAGCTGTTTTTT.